The entry below describes one T cell receptor beta chain. Its antigen has not been determined. Base qualities are not provided; no much larger clone lies one nucleotide away. Library preparation employed the immunoSEQ multiplex PCR assay. This immuneACCESS table, as held by TCRdb, lists in-frame sequences with V and J called but not all clones. Of the missing ones, under half trace to an unresolved V gene in checked studies; the others have no known cause. The sample includes about 67,000 clones, with approximately 87% observed a single time. The ten most abundant clones make up 2% to 2.5% of the sample. This record belongs to a study of control samples from healthy donors and cancer patients (dated by TCRdb to 2018 to 2020). Deletion took 8 bases off V and 0 bases off J, with a span of 20 bases between the germline ends. The CDR3 sequence holds 18 residues, the cysteine and phenylalanine included. Here the CDR3 DNA is all that survives: 54 bases in frame from base 1. CDR1 and CDR2, looked up from the germline V gene, are SNHLY and FYNNEI.

The TCR sequence derives from a woman between 50 and 59 years old with head and neck cancer. The sequenced sample consisted of PBMCs. The chain is made from TRBV2 and TRBJ2-6, and perhaps TRBD1 as D gene, on 8 matching bases. Here is the DNA: TGTGCCAGCGAGACCGGACAGGGACTAAGCTCTGGGGCCAACGTCCTGACTTTC. Its product reads: CASETGQGLSSGANVLTF.